One and the same sample provided the 5 T cell receptor beta chains below, sequenced in a study of blood T cell repertoires in COVID-19. TCRdb's copy holds only in-frame clones and misses some; the assay was immunoSEQ multiplex PCR. The sample has roughly 100,000 clones, over 70% seen once; the top ten hold nearly 25%. The specimen sequenced was peripheral blood. The source of these receptors is a man aged 80 or over with active or convalescent COVID-19.

The rearrangement links TRBV28 to TRBJ2-3; 7 bases line up with TRBD2. From germline, CDR1 is MDHEN and CDR2 SYDVKM. CDR3 length: 13 residues. V was pared by 7 bases and J by 1 base, with 2 bases of the junction left unmatched. The CDR3, as DNA: TGTGCCAGCATTGGGGGGGGCACAGATACGCAGTATTTT. This gives the protein CASIGGGTDTQYF.

V is TRBV30 and J is TRBJ2-2; 7 nucleotides match TRBD1. This CDR3 comprises 16 residues. Germline values: CDR1 GTSNPN, CDR2 SVGIG (reference sequence). V trimming: 2 bases; J trimming: 8 bases; junction bases outside the gene matches: 14. The CDR3 is CAWSRSLRGLSGELFF. CDR3 bases: TGTGCCTGGAGTCGATCTTTGAGGGGGCTCTCGGGGGAGCTGTTTTTT.

This clone was counted many times. The junction differs from germline at one of its ends, possibly a read error. The V gene is TRBV12-5, the J gene TRBJ1-4; 7 positions match TRBD1. Germline lookup yields CDR1 LGHNT and CDR2 FRNRAP. The CDR3 loop spans 13 amino acids. CDR3 protein: CASGLSGGTEICF. Written as DNA, the CDR3 is TGTGCTAGTGGTTTGAGCGGCGGGACAGAGATTTGTTTT.

The chain has TRBV6-2 or TRBV6-3 and TRBJ1-2; 8 bases are shared with TRBD1. The J segment lost 8 bases and the V segment lost 2 bases, leaving 10 bases of the junction unmatched. The CDR3 is made up of 15 amino acids. Germline CDR1 MNHEY, CDR2 SVGEGT. The DNA of the CDR3 is TGTGCCAGCAGTTACCCCCCGGACAGGGTAGGCGGCTACACCTTC. Protein product: CASSYPPDRVGGYTF.

Only one count was recorded for this clone. The chain links TRBV20-1 to TRBJ2-1, with D tentatively TRBD2 (7 bases). CDR3 length: 13 residues. Germline CDR1 and CDR2: DFQATT and SNEGSKA (reference sequence). Trimming took 3 bases from V and 7 from J, leaving 13 bases between them. The DNA of the CDR3 is TGCAGTGCTAGTCGGGGGGCCGGGAATGAGCAGTTCTTC. Protein sequence: CSASRGAGNEQFF.